This T cell receptor (beta chain) was sequenced during a study of cytomegalovirus exposure and HLA in healthy donors. PCR was performed using 60 Vbeta and 13 Jbeta primers. The data were produced by immunoSEQ multiplex PCR, yet TCRdb's version contains in-frame clones alone and is incomplete. The table lists 130,000 to 150,000 clones, around four fifths of them singletons, with about 3.2% in the top ten. General study findings and limits: Further analysis was carried out later, and it showed several of the most significant clusters appearing linked to common viral pathogens.

A word on this clone: As yet, its antigen is unknown.

The TCR originated in a female donor in good health and CMV-seronegative. The specimen sequenced was PBMCs.

The CDR3 here is CASRLSPGQYNSPLHF. CDR3 nucleotide sequence: TGCGCCAGCAGACTAAGCCCGGGACAGTATAATTCACCCCTCCACTTT. The chain couples TRBV4-3 to TRBJ1-6, with 7 nucleotides matching TRBD1. This CDR3 contains 16 residues. Per germline, CDR1 LGHNA and CDR2 YSLEER. J gave up 4 bases and V 6 bases, and 9 bases lay outside the gene matches.